Listed below are T cell receptor beta chains from one sample, sequenced in a study of blood T cell repertoires in COVID-19. The protocol was immunoSEQ multiplex PCR, while the TCRdb copy is restricted to in-frame clones and leaves out a portion. Of some 200,000 clones in the sample, 85% to 90% were seen once. The specimen sequenced was peripheral blood. The receptors come from a man aged 35 to 55 with active or convalescent COVID-19. The CDR3 runs from the conserved cysteine through the conserved F or W. A D gene is named only where the DNA matches it firmly. Size values are once, few and many counts, or a class for expanded clones, and some rows have none.

TRBJ2-5 | - | - | TRBV9 | CASSVATFQETQYF | TGTGCCAGCAGCGTAGCAACTTTTCAAGAGACCCAGTACTTC
TRBJ1-3 | - | - | TRBV21-1 | CASSIYTGGNTIYF | TGTGCCAGCAGCATATATACAGGGGGAAACACCATATATTTT
TRBJ2-1 | - | TRBD1 | TRBV7-9 | CASTLPTGGVNEQFF | TGTGCCAGCACCCTTCCGACAGGGGGCGTGAATGAGCAGTTCTTC
TRBJ2-7 | - | TRBD2 | TRBV6-2/TRBV6-3 | CASSYIAGAVHEQYF | TGTGCCAGCAGTTACATTGCGGGAGCGGTCCACGAGCAGTACTTC
TRBJ1-2 | - | - | TRBV6-5 | CASSPQGARRYTF | TGTGCCAGCAGTCCCCAAGGGGCCCGACGCTACACCTTC
TRBJ2-7 | - | - | TRBV5-1 | CASSLAQGYYEQYF | TGCGCCAGCAGCTTGGCCCAGGGGTACTACGAGCAGTACTTC
TRBJ2-3 | once | TRBD1 | TRBV2 | CASSTDSFNRGYTDTQYF | TGTGCCAGCAGTACGGATTCTTTTAACAGGGGTTACACAGATACGCAGTATTTT
TRBJ1-6 | - | TRBD1 | TRBV5-1 | CASSLRTGDTSPLHF | TGCGCCAGCAGCTTGCGTACAGGGGACACTTCACCCCTCCACTTT
TRBJ2-1 | - | - | TRBV4-3 | CASSQDQTNNEQFF | TGCGCCAGCAGCCAAGATCAGACTAACAATGAGCAGTTCTTC
TRBJ1-6 | - | TRBD1 | TRBV29-1 | CSVGDRSSNSPLHF | TGCAGCGTTGGGGACAGGTCCTCGAATTCACCCCTCCACTTT
TRBJ2-3 | - | - | TRBV7-9 | CASSHMEGDGTDTQYF | TGTGCCAGCAGCCATATGGAGGGAGACGGGACAGATACGCAGTATTTT
TRBJ2-2 | - | - | TRBV5-1 | CASSLYAGEFYRAGELFF | TGCGCCAGCAGTTTGTATGCAGGGGAGTTTTATAGGGCCGGGGAGCTGTTTTTT
TRBJ1-4 | - | - | TRBV6-2/TRBV6-3 | CASSSPPAREKLFF | TGTGCCAGCAGTTCGCCACCCGCGCGGGAAAAACTGTTTTTT
TRBJ1-2 | - | - | TRBV27 | CASSQARRQAFYTF | TGTGCCAGCAGCCAAGCCCGTAGGCAGGCGTTCTACACCTTC
TRBJ2-5 | once | TRBD1 | TRBV28 | CASSKPGTGPFQYF | TGTGCCAGCAGCAAACCCGGGACAGGGCCTTTCCAGTACTTC
TRBJ1-5 | - | - | TRBV30 | CAWSVPGPEQPQHF | TGTGCCTGGAGTGTGCCGGGTCCGGAGCAGCCCCAGCATTTT
TRBJ1-2 | - | - | TRBV27 | CASSPRARGFGYTF | TGTGCCAGCAGTCCACGGGCCCGAGGGTTCGGCTACACCTTC
TRBJ1-6 | - | - | TRBV7-2 | CASSLLQGGNSPLHF | TGTGCCAGCAGCTTACTACAGGGTGGAAATTCACCCCTCCACTTT
TRBJ1-4 | - | - | TRBV21-1 | CASSTETGVELFF | TGTGCCAGCAGCACGGAAACGGGGGTGGAACTGTTTTTT
TRBJ1-4 | - | TRBD1 | TRBV29-1 | CSVVGTVNEKLFF | TGCAGCGTTGTTGGGACAGTTAATGAAAAACTGTTTTTT
TRBJ2-1 | - | TRBD2 | TRBV4-2 | CASSQAVSGGISSYNEQFF | TGTGCCAGCAGCCAAGCGGTTAGCGGGGGGATTAGCTCCTACAATGAGCAGTTCTTC
TRBJ2-3 | - | - | TRBV7-3 | CASSLRREATQYF | TGTGCCAGCAGCTTGAGGCGAGAAGCTACGCAGTATTTT
TRBJ1-1 | few | - | TRBV4-3 | CASSQAAGAVAEAFF | TGCGCCAGCAGCCAAGCGGCGGGGGCGGTCGCTGAAGCTTTCTTT
TRBJ1-2 | - | TRBD1 | TRBV5-1 | CASSSNPGQGGGYTF | TGCGCCAGCAGCTCAAACCCGGGACAGGGTGGCGGCTACACCTTC
TRBJ2-7 | - | TRBD1 | TRBV27 | CASSKDRVAYEQYF | TGTGCCAGCAGTAAAGACAGGGTCGCCTACGAGCAGTACTTC
TRBJ1-3 | - | - | TRBV19 | CASTFPGLGNTIYF | TGTGCCAGTACCTTCCCAGGGCTCGGAAACACCATATATTTT
TRBJ2-7 | - | TRBD1 | TRBV30 | CAWSVGRGFYEQYF | TGTGCCTGGAGTGTCGGCAGGGGGTTCTACGAGCAGTACTTC
TRBJ2-1 | - | TRBD2 | TRBV19 | CASTLSSGGAYNEQFF | TGTGCCAGTACCTTATCTAGCGGGGGGGCTTACAATGAGCAGTTCTTC
TRBJ2-7 | - | - | TRBV12-1 | CASSFPCSYEQYF | TGTGCCAGCAGCTTTCCCTGCTCCTACGAGCAGTACTTC
TRBJ2-7 | - | - | TRBV6-6 | CASSYSSHPSSYEQYF | TGTGCCAGCAGTTACTCGAGCCACCCGAGCTCCTACGAGCAGTACTTC
TRBJ1-1 | once | TRBD1 | TRBV19 | CASWDRGVTEAFF | TGTGCCAGTTGGGACAGGGGGGTTACTGAAGCTTTCTTT
TRBJ1-5 | - | TRBD1 | TRBV29-1 | CSVGTGNQPQHF | TGCAGCGTAGGGACAGGGAATCAGCCCCAGCATTTT
TRBJ1-4 | - | TRBD1 | TRBV10-3 | CAISPDRGNEKLFF | TGTGCCATCAGCCCGGACAGGGGGAATGAAAAACTGTTTTTT
TRBJ1-1 | - | - | TRBV6-2/TRBV6-3 | CASSYDLGARPEAFF | TGTGCCAGCAGTTACGACTTGGGGGCGCGTCCTGAAGCTTTCTTT
TRBJ2-5 | - | - | TRBV7-9 | CASSFSQWRGRETQYF | TGTGCCAGCAGCTTCTCACAGTGGAGGGGTAGAGAGACCCAGTACTTC
TRBJ1-2 | - | - | TRBV12-5 | CASGLTVDYGYTF | TGTGCTAGTGGGTTGACAGTGGACTATGGCTACACCTTC
TRBJ2-3 | - | TRBD2 | TRBV5-1 | CASSLTLAGEYDTQYF | TGCGCCAGCAGCTTGACACTAGCGGGGGAGTACGATACGCAGTATTTT
TRBJ2-7 | few | TRBD1 | TRBV28 | CASRTTGGYEQYF | TGTGCCAGCAGGACGACAGGGGGCTACGAGCAGTACTTC
TRBJ2-6 | - | - | TRBV20-1 | CSASLGAGANVLTF | TGCAGTGCTAGTCTAGGGGCTGGGGCCAACGTCCTGACTTTC
TRBJ2-3 | - | TRBD2 | TRBV19 | CASSLRSGGITDTQYF | TGTGCCAGTAGTTTACGTAGCGGGGGGATCACAGATACGCAGTATTTT
TRBJ2-2 | - | - | TRBV19 | CASSIRPRGIPPGELFF | TGTGCCAGTAGTATTAGGCCGAGAGGGATCCCCCCCGGGGAGCTGTTTTTT
TRBJ1-1 | - | - | TRBV28 | CASLQGGGNTEAFF | TGTGCCAGCTTGCAAGGGGGGGGTAACACTGAAGCTTTCTTT
TRBJ1-4 | - | - | TRBV28 | CASSLKGKLFF | TGTGCCAGCAGTTTAAAGGGGAAACTGTTTTTT
TRBJ2-6 | - | - | TRBV30 | CAWGGSSSGANVLTF | TGTGCCTGGGGGGGTTCTAGCTCTGGGGCCAACGTCCTGACTTTC
TRBJ1-2 | - | - | TRBV28 | CASSVQGNYGYTF | TGTGCCAGCAGTGTACAGGGTAACTATGGCTACACCTTC
TRBJ2-1 | - | - | TRBV4-3 | CASSQARGYNEQFF | TGCGCCAGCAGCCAAGCAAGGGGCTACAATGAGCAGTTCTTC
TRBJ2-1 | - | TRBD2 | TRBV5-1 | CASSLILAGNNEQFF | TGCGCCAGCAGCTTGATACTAGCGGGAAACAATGAGCAGTTCTTC
TRBJ1-6 | - | - | TRBV7-2 | CASSLDSGLLHF | TGTGCCAGCAGCTTAGATTCAGGCCTCCTCCACTTT
TRBJ1-3 | once | - | TRBV7-2 | CASSLVAGSSGNTIYF | TGTGCCAGCAGCTTAGTGGCAGGAAGCTCTGGAAACACCATATATTTT
TRBJ2-3 | few | - | TRBV10-1 | CASSPAGDTQYF | TGCGCCAGCAGCCCCGCCGGGGATACGCAGTATTTT